The next 11 T cell receptor beta chains were all read from a single sample in a study of T cells in localized non-small cell lung cancer. Libraries were prepared by immunoSEQ multiplex PCR; TCRdb keeps only in-frame clonotypes and omits some of them. The profile covers about 76,000 clones, with about four fifths appearing a single time and 1.3% taken by the ten largest. The input for sequencing was peripheral blood, taken before any cancer treatment. These TCRs come from a female donor over 55 with stage I lung adenocarcinoma.

This CDR3 reads CASSQGLGTEAFF. The CDR3 bases are TGTGCCAGCAGCCAGGGGTTAGGGACTGAAGCTTTCTTT. The genes are TRBV5-6 and TRBJ1-1; maybe TRBD1 (6 bases). There are 13 residues in the CDR3. Trimming stripped 4 bases from V and 5 bases from J, with 12 bases between. Germline V gives CDR1 SGHDT, CDR2 YYEEEE.

The V call is TRBV11-3, the J call TRBJ1-1; D unclear. CDR3 length equals 13 residues. Deletions cut 0 bases from V and 2 bases from J, with 4 bases between. From germline, CDR1 is SGHNT and CDR2 YENEEA. The CDR3 region has the DNA TGTGCCAGCAGCTTAGAGGTCAACACTGAAGCTTTCTTT. It yields the protein CASSLEVNTEAFF.

As to this clone: Additional DNA sequences in this sample encode the identical CDR3. The V gene is TRBV7-9, the J gene TRBJ1-1, with D perhaps TRBD1 (6 bases). The V gene's germline CDR1 is SEHNR and CDR2 FQNEAQ (reference sequence). V was shortened by 5 bases and J by 4 bases, with 8 bases between the two germline ends. The CDR3 has 12 amino acids. The CDR3 region is CASSPQGTEAFF. Written as DNA, the CDR3 is TGTGCCAGCAGCCCACAGGGCACTGAAGCTTTCTTT. The whole variable domain, remainder taken from reference TRBV7-9 and TRBJ1-1, is DTGVSQNPRHKITKRGQNVTFRCDPISEHNRLYWYRQTLGQGPEFLTYFQNEAQLEKSRLLSDRFSAERPKGSFSTLEIQRTEQGDSAMYLCASSPQGTEAFFGQGTRLTVV.

This sequence joins TRBV5-1 and TRBJ2-1; D perhaps matches TRBD2 (5 bases). The CDR3 runs 13 residues. V lost 4 bases to trimming and J lost 4 bases, with 9 bases between them. Germline V lookup: CDR1 SGHRS, CDR2 YFSETQ. The CDR3 DNA reads as TGCGCCAGCAGCCCGGACTTTTACAATGAGCAGTTCTTC. This codes for CASSPDFYNEQFF. The full variable domain, rest sourced from reference TRBV5-1 and TRBJ2-1, is KAGVTQTPRYLIKTRGQQVTLSCSPISGHRSVSWYQQTPGQGLQFLFEYFSETQRNKGNFPGRFSGRQFSNSRSEMNVSTLELGDSALYLCASSPDFYNEQFFGPGTRLTVL.

The chain carries TRBV7-6 and TRBJ2-3, with a possible D match to TRBD2 (6 bases). The CDR3 runs 16 residues. V gave up 1 base and J gave up 1 base, with 12 bases separating them. CDR1 SGHVS and CDR2 FNYEAQ come from the germline V gene. The CDR3 region is CASSLGVGRGTDTQYF. DNA of the CDR3: TGTGCCAGCAGCTTAGGGGTCGGGAGAGGCACAGATACGCAGTATTTT.

CDR3 loop: CASSSPPLIEKLFF. The DNA for the CDR3 is TGTGCCAGCAGCTCCCCACCTTTAATTGAAAAACTGTTTTTT. The rearrangement uses TRBV7-2 and TRBJ1-4; no clear D. Germline V CDR1 and CDR2: SGHTA, FQGNSA. Trimming shortened V by 4 bases and J by 7 bases, and 13 bases separated the two germline ends. The CDR3 covers 14 residues.

This chain's CDR3 is CASSPLGTGGSPLHF. DNA for the CDR3: TGTGCCAGCAGTCCACTAGGGACAGGGGGTTCACCCCTCCACTTT. This rearrangement joins TRBV27 to TRBJ1-6; TRBD1 matches 11 bases. V lost 5 bases to trimming and J lost 9 bases; unmatched junction nucleotides: 6. Germline V CDR1 and CDR2: MNHEY, SMNVEV (reference sequence). This CDR3 region has 15 residues.

The chain employs TRBV11-2 and TRBJ1-1, with D uncertain. V lost 5 bases, J lost 6 bases, and 22 bases lay in between. CDR1 and CDR2 (germline): SGHAT, FQNNGV. This CDR3 region has 16 residues. The CDR3 reads CASSQARLGGRAEAFF. CDR3 coding DNA: TGTGCCAGCAGCCAGGCGAGACTTGGAGGGAGGGCTGAAGCTTTCTTT.

This chain joins TRBV9 and TRBJ2-1; D may be TRBD2 (6 bases). V lost 2 bases and J 2 bases, leaving 8 bases between the germline ends. Germline V CDR1 and CDR2: SGDLS, YYNGEE. This CDR3 is 14 amino acids long. CDR3 in amino acids: CASSVGGPYNEQFF. CDR3 DNA: TGTGCCAGCAGCGTCGGGGGACCCTACAATGAGCAGTTCTTC.

The chain couples TRBV5-5 to TRBJ2-7, with TRBD1 identical over 8 bases. The CDR3 runs to 14 residues. The germline V gene encodes CDR1 SGHKS and CDR2 YYEKEE (reference sequence). J lost 4 bases, V lost 3 bases, and 6 bases had no gene match. CDR3 sequence reads: CASSSGQEPYEQYF. The CDR3 nucleotides read TGTGCCAGCAGCTCGGGACAGGAACCGTACGAGCAGTACTTC.

As concerns this clone: At one boundary the junction diverges from the germline segment, which might be a read error. The chain has TRBV2 and TRBJ2-2, with D possibly TRBD2 on 5 matching bases. Germline V gene sequence: CDR1 SNHLY, CDR2 FYNNEI. The CDR3 is made up of 15 amino acids. The CDR3 DNA follows: TGTGCCAGCAGTCGGACGCTTAGTGGTCCCGGGGAGCTGCTTTTT. It specifies CASSRTLSGPGELLF.